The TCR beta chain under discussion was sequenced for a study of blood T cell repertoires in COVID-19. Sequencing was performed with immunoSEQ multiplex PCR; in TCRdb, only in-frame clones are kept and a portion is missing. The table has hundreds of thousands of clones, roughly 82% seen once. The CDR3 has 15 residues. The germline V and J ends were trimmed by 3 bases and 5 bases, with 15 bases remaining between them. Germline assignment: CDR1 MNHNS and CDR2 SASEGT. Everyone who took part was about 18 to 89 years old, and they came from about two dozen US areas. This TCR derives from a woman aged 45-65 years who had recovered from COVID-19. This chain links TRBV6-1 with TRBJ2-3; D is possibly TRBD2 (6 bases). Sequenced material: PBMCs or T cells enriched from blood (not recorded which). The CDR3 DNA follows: TGTGCCAGCAGTGACGGAGGGGCGCGCCGAGATACGCAGTATTTT. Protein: CASSDGGARRDTQYF.